A single sample is the source of the 21 T cell receptor beta chains below, sequenced in a study of monozygotic twins with inflammatory bowel disease (dated 2019 in TCRdb). The library was generated by 5' RACE. Sequencing was carried out with an Illumina HiSeq 2500. Following TCRdb reprocessing, every CDR3 protein sequence forms one entry, and DNA is not provided. The table for this sample records about 170,000 distinct CDR3 sequences. Over 2.5% of the sample comes from the top ten. Sample: blood. The receptors were gathered from a human donor with ulcerative colitis or Crohn's disease, or a healthy co-twin of an affected twin (not recorded which).

V is TRBV11-3 and J is TRBJ2-3. Germline values: CDR1 SGHNT, CDR2 YENEEA. This CDR3 has 16 amino acids. The CDR3 sequence: CASSLGLAVGTDTQYF.

The chain is built from TRBV29-1 and TRBJ1-5. The germline V gene has CDR1 SQVTM and CDR2 ANQGSEA. The CDR3 has 13 residues. The CDR3 here is CSVVAQGNQPQHF. Full variable domain (remainder filled in from reference TRBV29-1 and TRBJ1-5): SAVISQKPSRDICQRGTSLTIQCQVDSQVTMMFWYRQQPGQSLTLIATANQGSEATYESGFVIDKFPISRPNLTFSTLTVSNMSPEDSSIYLCSVVAQGNQPQHFGDGTRLSIL.

CDR3 protein: CASRRSGSFTGELFF. The chain links TRBV6-2 or TRBV6-3 to TRBJ2-2; the TCRdb call, TRBD2, lacks DNA for checking. The CDR3 is 15 amino acids. Germline V lookup: CDR1 MNHEY, CDR2 SVGEGT.

The rearrangement joins TRBV20-1 to TRBJ1-5; lacking DNA, the TRBD1 call made by TCRdb goes unchecked. This CDR3 has 14 amino acids. Germline CDR1 and CDR2: DFQATT and SNEGSKA (reference sequence). CDR3 loop: CSATDRFSNQPQHF.

This chain joins TRBV9 and TRBJ2-1; TCRdb calls TRBD2, which cannot be checked without DNA. CDR1 SGDLS and CDR2 YYNGEE come from the germline V gene. The CDR3 runs to 15 residues. CDR3 residues: CASSPRGLAVNEQFF.

V is TRBV20-1 and J is TRBJ1-5; TCRdb proposes TRBD1, but this gene call is untestable without DNA. This CDR3 region has 13 residues. The V gene's germline CDR1 is DFQATT and CDR2 SNEGSKA (reference sequence). CDR3 in amino acids: CSATGTGALDQHF.

This chain links TRBV6-5 with TRBJ2-4; TCRdb indicates TRBD1, and absent DNA this call remains unverified. Germline V lookup: CDR1 MNHEY, CDR2 SVGAGI. The CDR3 is 14 residues long. The CDR3 sequence: CASSYSAGAGMQYF.

This rearrangement joins TRBV20-1 to TRBJ2-1; TCRdb indicates TRBD2, and absent DNA this call remains unverified. The CDR3 length is 14 residues. Germline values: CDR1 DFQATT, CDR2 SNEGSKA (reference sequence). The CDR3 loop is CSASRLAGGGEQFF.

The chain recombines TRBV5-6 with TRBJ1-2; absent DNA, TCRdb's TRBD1 call cannot be checked. From germline, CDR1 is SGHDT and CDR2 YYEEEE. This CDR3 has 16 residues. CDR3 amino acids: CASSPAGQGINYGYTF.

The chain is built from TRBV27 and TRBJ1-3. Per germline, CDR1 MNHEY and CDR2 SMNVEV (reference sequence). The CDR3 loop spans 15 amino acids. CDR3: CASSLSWGAGNTIYF.

This rearrangement joins TRBV4-3 to TRBJ1-5. The CDR3 covers 13 residues. Germline CDR1 is LGHNA and CDR2 is YSLEER. The CDR3 loop reads CASSQEANQPQHF.

This sequence joins TRBV10-3 and TRBJ2-1. CDR3 length: 17 amino acids. CDR1 and CDR2 from the germline V gene are ENHRY and SYGVKD. This chain's CDR3 is CAISGTARRSSYNEQFF.

This sequence joins TRBV7-2 and TRBJ1-2; TCRdb proposes TRBD1, but this gene call is untestable without DNA. Per the germline V gene, CDR1 is SGHTA and CDR2 is FQGNSA. The CDR3 is 12 residues long. CDR3 protein: CASSLAIGRGAF. The full variable domain, with the rest looked up from reference TRBV7-2 and TRBJ1-2, is GAGVSQSPSNKVTEKGKDVELRCDPISGHTALYWYRQSLGQGLEFLIYFQGNSAPDKSGLPSDRFSAERTGGSVSTLTIQRTQQEDSAVYLCASSLAIGRGAFGSGTRLTVV.

The rearrangement uses TRBV12-3 or TRBV12-4 and TRBJ1-5; TCRdb designates TRBD1, a call that cannot be tested without DNA. CDR3 length: 17 amino acids. CDR3 sequence: CASSPSGSSGRSQPQHF.

V gene TRBV2 combines with J gene TRBJ1-6. CDR1 is SNHLY, CDR2 FYNNEI, per germline. The CDR3 is made up of 14 amino acids. The CDR3 sequence is CASSEALQGTPLHF.

The chain carries TRBV7-2 and TRBJ2-7. This CDR3 is 13 amino acids long. CDR1 is SGHTA and CDR2 is FQGNSA in the germline V gene. The CDR3: CASSLSGMYEQYF.

This chain uses TRBV5-1 with TRBJ2-4; without DNA, the TCRdb call of TRBD2 cannot be checked. CDR1 SGHRS and CDR2 YFSETQ come from the germline V gene. The CDR3 length is 15 residues. This CDR3 reads CASSGYSGRSNIQYF.

This chain joins TRBV5-6 and TRBJ2-4; TCRdb returns TRBD1, unconfirmable since there is no DNA. This CDR3 contains 16 residues. Per the germline V gene, CDR1 is SGHDT and CDR2 is YYEEEE. This CDR3 reads CASSLALRGPKNIQYF.

This CDR3 is CASSLDGFTDTQYF. The V gene is TRBV5-4, the J gene TRBJ2-3. Germline CDR1 is SGHNT and CDR2 is YYREEE (reference sequence). The CDR3 has 14 amino acids.

The V and J genes are TRBV9 and TRBJ2-1; TCRdb selects TRBD2, and the lack of DNA leaves this call unchecked. There are 14 residues in the CDR3. CDR1 SGDLS and CDR2 YYNGEE come from the germline V gene. CDR3 in amino acids: CASSPPYRHNEQFF. The entire variable domain, with the rest obtained from reference TRBV9 and TRBJ2-1, is as follows: DSGVTQTPKHLITATGQRVTLRCSPRSGDLSVYWYQQSLDQGLQFLIQYYNGEERAKGNILERFSAQQFPDLHSELNLSSLELGDSALYFCASSPPYRHNEQFFGPGTRLTVL.

The chain is built from TRBV6-1 and TRBJ2-2; TCRdb's D gene call, TRBD1, goes unchecked for lack of DNA. The CDR3 sequence is 15 residues long. Germline V lookup: CDR1 MNHNS, CDR2 SASEGT. CDR3 protein: CASRRRDRGTGELFF.